This T cell receptor beta chain derives from a study of shared clonotypes between healthy human individuals. As regards this clone: At the DNA level, this CDR3 is encoded by other sequences in the same sample as well.

Sequencing was performed with immunoSEQ multiplex PCR; in TCRdb, only in-frame clones are kept and a portion is missing. The sample carries about 2.4 million clones, approximately 90% recorded once. The CDR3 is 15 residues long. CDR1 is SGHRS and CDR2 is YFSETQ in the germline V gene. With 4 bases removed from V and 1 base from J, the gap between germline ends came to 13 bases. The sequence came from a man aged 18 to 30 in good health. This rearrangement joins TRBV5-1 to TRBJ2-3; D may be TRBD2 (5 bases). Material for sequencing was naive CD4+ T cells sorted from blood. Noted subset: CD45RA+ positively selected. CDR3 residues: CASSLVGAGTDTQYF. CDR3 bases: TGCGCCAGCAGCCTTGTGGGAGCGGGCACAGATACGCAGTATTTT.